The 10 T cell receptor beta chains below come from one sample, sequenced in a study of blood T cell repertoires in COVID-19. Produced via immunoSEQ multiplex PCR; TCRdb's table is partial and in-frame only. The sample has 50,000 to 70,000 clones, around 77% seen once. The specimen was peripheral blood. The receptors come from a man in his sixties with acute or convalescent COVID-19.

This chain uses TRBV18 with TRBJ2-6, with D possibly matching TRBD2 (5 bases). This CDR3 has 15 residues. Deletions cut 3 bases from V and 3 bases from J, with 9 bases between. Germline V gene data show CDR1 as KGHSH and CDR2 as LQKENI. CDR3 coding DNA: TGTGCCAGCTCACCGAGGGAGTTTGGGGCCAACGTCCTGACTTTC. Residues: CASSPREFGANVLTF. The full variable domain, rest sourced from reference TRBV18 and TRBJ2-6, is NAGVMQNPRHLVRRRGQEARLRCSPMKGHSHVYWYRQLPEEGLKFMVYLQKENIIDESGMPKERFSAEFPKEGPSILRIQQVVRGDSAAYFCASSPREFGANVLTFGAGSRLTVL.

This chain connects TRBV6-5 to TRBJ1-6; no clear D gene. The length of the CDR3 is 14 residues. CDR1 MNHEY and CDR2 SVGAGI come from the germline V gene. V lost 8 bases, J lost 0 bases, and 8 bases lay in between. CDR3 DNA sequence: TGTGCCAGCCGCCGGGGCTCCTATAATTCACCCCTCCACTTT. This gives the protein CASRRGSYNSPLHF.

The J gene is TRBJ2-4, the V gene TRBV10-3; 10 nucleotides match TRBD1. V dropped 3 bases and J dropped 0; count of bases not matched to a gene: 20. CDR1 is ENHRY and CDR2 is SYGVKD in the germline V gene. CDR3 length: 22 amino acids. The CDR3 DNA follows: TGTGCCATCAGTGAACATTGGGTTAGGGGACAGGGGCCCCTGTTAGCCAAAAACATTCAGTACTTC. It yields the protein CAISEHWVRGQGPLLAKNIQYF.

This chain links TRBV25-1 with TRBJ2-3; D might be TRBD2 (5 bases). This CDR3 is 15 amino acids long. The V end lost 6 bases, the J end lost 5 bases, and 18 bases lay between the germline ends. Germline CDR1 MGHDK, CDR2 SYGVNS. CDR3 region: CASSEKDFWKDTQYF. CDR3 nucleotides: TGTGCCAGCAGCGAAAAGGACTTTTGGAAAGATACGCAGTATTTT.

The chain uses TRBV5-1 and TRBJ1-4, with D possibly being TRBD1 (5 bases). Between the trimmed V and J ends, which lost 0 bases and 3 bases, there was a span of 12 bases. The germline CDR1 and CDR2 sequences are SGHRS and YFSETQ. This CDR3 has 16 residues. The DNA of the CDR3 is TGCGCCAGCAGCTTGGTGGAGGGGAGACCTAATGAAAAACTGTTTTTT. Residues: CASSLVEGRPNEKLFF.

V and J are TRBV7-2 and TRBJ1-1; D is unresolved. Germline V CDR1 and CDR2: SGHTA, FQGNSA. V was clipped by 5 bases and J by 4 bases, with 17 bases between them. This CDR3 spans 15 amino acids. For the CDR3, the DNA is TGTGCCAGCAGCATAGATGGCTCCACGTCCACTGAAGCTTTCTTT. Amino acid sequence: CASSIDGSTSTEAFF.

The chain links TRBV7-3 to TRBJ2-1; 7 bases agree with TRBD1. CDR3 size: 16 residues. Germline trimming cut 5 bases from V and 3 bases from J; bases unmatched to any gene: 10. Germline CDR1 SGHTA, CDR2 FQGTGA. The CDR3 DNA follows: TGTGCCAGCAGCCTAGGAGGACAGGTCTTCTACAATGAGCAGTTCTTC. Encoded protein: CASSLGGQVFYNEQFF.

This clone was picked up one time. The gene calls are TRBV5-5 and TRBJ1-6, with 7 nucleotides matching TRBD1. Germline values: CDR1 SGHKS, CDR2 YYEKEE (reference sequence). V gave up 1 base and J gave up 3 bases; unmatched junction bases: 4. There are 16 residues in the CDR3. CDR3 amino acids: CASSLWGTVYNSPLHF. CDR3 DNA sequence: TGTGCCAGCAGCTTGTGGGGGACAGTCTATAATTCACCCCTCCACTTT. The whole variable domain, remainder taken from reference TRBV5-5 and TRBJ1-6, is DAGVTQSPTHLIKTRGQQVTLRCSPISGHKSVSWYQQVLGQGPQFIFQYYEKEERGRGNFPDRFSARQFPNYSSELNVNALLLGDSALYLCASSLWGTVYNSPLHFGNGTRLTVT.

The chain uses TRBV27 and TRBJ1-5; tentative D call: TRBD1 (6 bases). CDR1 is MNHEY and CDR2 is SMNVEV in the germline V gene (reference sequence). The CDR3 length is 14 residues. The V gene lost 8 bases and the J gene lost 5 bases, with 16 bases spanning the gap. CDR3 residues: CASGRGGTHQPQHF. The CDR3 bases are TGTGCCAGCGGGAGGGGGGGGACGCATCAGCCCCAGCATTTT.

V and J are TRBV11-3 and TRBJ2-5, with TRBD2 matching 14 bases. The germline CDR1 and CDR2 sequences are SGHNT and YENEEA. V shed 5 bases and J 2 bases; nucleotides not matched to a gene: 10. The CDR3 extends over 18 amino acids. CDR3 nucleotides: TGTGCCAGCAGCCGTAGTGGGACTAGCGGGGGAAATCAAGAGACCCAGTACTTC. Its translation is CASSRSGTSGGNQETQYF. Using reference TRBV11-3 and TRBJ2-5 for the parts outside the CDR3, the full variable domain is EAGVVQSPRYKIIEKKQPVAFWCNPISGHNTLYWYLQNLGQGPELLIRYENEEAVDDSQLPKDRFSAERLKGVDSTLKIQPAELGDSAVYLCASSRSGTSGGNQETQYFGPGTRLLVL.